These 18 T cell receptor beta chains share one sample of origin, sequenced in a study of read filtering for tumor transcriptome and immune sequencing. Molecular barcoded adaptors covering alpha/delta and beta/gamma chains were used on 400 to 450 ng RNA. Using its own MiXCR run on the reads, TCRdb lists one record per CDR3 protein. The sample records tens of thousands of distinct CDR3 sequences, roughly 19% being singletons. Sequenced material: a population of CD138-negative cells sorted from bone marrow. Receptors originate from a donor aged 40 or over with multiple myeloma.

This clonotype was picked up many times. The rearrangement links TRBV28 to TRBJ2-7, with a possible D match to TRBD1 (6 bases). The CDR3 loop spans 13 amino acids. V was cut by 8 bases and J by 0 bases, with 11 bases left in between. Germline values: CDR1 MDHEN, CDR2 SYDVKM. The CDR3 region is CASGGGISYEQYF. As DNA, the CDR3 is TGTGCCAGCGGGGGCGGCATCTCCTACGAGCAGTACTTC.

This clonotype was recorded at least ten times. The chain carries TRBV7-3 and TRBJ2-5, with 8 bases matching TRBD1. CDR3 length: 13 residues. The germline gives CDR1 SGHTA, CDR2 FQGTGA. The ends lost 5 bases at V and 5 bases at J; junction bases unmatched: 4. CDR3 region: CASSQGATETQYF. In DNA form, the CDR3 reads TGTGCCAGCAGCCAGGGGGCTACGGAGACCCAGTACTTC.

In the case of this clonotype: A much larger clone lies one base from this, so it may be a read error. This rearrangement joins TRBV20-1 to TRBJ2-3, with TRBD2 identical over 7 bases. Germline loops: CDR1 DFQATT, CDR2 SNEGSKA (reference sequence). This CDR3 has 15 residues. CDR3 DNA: TGCGGTGCTATCCTAGCGGAAATACCGACAGATACGCAGTATTTT. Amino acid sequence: CGAILAEIPTDTQYF.

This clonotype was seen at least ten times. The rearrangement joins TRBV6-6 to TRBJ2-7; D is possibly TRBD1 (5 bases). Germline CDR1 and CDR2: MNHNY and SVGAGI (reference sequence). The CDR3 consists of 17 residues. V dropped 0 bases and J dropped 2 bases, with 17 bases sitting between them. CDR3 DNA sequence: TGTGCCAGCAGTTACTCCCCTTCCGGACACGAAGCCTACGAGCAGTACTTC. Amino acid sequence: CASSYSPSGHEAYEQYF.

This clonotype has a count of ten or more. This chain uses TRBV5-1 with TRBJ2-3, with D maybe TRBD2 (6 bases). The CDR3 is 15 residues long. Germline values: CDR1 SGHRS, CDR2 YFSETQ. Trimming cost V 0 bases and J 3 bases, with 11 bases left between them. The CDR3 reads CASSLDPGRTDTQYF. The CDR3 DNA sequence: TGCGCCAGCAGCTTGGATCCCGGGAGAACAGATACGCAGTATTTT.

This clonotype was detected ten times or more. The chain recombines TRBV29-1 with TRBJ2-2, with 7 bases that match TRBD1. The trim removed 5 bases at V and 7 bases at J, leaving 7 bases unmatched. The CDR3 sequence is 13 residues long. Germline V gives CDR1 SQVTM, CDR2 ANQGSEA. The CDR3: CSVRDRVIGELFF. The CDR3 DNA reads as TGCAGCGTTCGAGACAGGGTAATCGGGGAGCTGTTTTTT.

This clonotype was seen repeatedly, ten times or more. For the CDR3, the DNA is TGTGCCAGCAGCTGGCGGCAGGGCTACGAGCAGTACTTC. It specifies CASSWRQGYEQYF. This chain links TRBV27 with TRBJ2-7; a weak D match, TRBD1 (5 bases). Germline CDR1 MNHEY, CDR2 SMNVEV (reference sequence). V shed 6 bases and J shed 3 bases, with 12 bases lying between them. There are 13 residues in the CDR3.

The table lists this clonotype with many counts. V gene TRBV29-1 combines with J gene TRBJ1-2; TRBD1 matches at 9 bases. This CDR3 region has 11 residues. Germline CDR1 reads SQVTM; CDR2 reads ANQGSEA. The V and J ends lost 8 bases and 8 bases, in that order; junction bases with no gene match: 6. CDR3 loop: CSSQGASGYTF. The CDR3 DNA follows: TGCAGCTCACAGGGGGCGTCAGGCTACACCTTC.

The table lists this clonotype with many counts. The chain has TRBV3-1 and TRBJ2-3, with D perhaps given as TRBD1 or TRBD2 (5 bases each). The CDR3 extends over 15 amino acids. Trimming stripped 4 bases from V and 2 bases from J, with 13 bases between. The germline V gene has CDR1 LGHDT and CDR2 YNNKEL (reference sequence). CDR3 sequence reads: CASSPRDQDTDTQYF. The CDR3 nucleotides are TGTGCCAGCAGCCCCCGGGACCAGGACACAGATACGCAGTATTTT.

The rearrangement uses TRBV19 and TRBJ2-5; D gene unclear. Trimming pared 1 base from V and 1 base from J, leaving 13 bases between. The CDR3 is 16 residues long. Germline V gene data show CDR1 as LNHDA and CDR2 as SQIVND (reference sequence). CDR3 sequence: CASSIGAEPFQETQYF. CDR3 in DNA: TGTGCCAGTAGTATAGGGGCGGAACCGTTCCAAGAGACCCAGTACTTC.

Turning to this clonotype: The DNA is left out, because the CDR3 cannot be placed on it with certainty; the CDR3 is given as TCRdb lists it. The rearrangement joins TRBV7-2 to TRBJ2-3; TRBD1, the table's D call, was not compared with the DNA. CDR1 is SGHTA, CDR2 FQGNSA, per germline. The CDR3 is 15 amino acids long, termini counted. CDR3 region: CASSSRGNEQIRSIF.

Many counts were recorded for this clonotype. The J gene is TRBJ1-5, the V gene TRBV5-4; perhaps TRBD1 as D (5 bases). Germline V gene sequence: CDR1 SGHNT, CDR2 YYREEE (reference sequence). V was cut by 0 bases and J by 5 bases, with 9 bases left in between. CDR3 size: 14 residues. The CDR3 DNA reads TGTGCCAGCAGCTTGGGGGGGGGTGATCAGCCCCAGCATTTT. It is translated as CASSLGGGDQPQHF.

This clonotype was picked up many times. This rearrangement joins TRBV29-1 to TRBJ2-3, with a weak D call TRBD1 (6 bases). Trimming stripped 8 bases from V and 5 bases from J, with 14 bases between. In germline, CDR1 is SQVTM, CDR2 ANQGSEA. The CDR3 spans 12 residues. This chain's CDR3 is CSLGQSIDTQYF. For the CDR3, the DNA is TGCAGCCTCGGACAGTCGATAGATACGCAGTATTTT.

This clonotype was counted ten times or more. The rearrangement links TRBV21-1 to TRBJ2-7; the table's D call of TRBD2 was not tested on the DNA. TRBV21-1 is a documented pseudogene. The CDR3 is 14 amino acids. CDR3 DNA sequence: TGTGCCAGCAGCGGGAGGACGGAAGCCTACGAGCAGTACTTC. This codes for CASSGRTEAYEQYF.

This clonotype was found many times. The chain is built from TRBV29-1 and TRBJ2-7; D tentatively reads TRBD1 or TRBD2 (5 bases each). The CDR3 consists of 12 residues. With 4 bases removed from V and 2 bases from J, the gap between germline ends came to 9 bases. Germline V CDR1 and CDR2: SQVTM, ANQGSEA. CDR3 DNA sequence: TGCAGCGTTGTGCAGGGACCCTACGAGCAGTACTTC. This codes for CSVVQGPYEQYF.

The DNA for the CDR3 is TGTGCCAGCAGTTACTCTCATGGCCTAGCAGTTACGCAGTATTTT. It is translated as CASSYSHGLAVTQYF. The J gene is TRBJ2-3, the V gene TRBV6-2 or TRBV6-3; a weak D match, TRBD2 (5 bases). This CDR3 has 15 residues. Germline loops: CDR1 MNHEY, CDR2 SVGEGT. Trimming cost V 0 bases and J 8 bases, with 15 bases left between them.

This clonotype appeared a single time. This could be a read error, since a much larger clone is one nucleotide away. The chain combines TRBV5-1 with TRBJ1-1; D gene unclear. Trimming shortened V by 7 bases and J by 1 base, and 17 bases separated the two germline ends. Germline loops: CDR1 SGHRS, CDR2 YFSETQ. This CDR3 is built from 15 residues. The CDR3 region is CASRSHRGANTEAFF. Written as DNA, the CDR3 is TGCGCCAGCCGCTCTCATCGGGGTGCGAACACTGAAGCTTTCTTT.

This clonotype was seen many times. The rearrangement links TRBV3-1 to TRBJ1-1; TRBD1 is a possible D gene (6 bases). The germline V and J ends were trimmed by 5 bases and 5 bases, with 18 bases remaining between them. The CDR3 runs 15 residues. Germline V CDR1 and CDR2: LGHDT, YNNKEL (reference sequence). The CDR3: CASSSGGAGATEAFF. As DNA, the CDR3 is TGTGCCAGCAGCTCGGGGGGCGCCGGCGCGACTGAAGCTTTCTTT. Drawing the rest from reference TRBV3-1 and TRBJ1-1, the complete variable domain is DTAVSQTPKYLVTQMGNDKSIKCEQNLGHDTMYWYKQDSKKFLKIMFSYNNKELIINETVPNRFSPKSPDKAHLNLHINSLELGDSAVYFCASSSGGAGATEAFFGQGTRLTVV.